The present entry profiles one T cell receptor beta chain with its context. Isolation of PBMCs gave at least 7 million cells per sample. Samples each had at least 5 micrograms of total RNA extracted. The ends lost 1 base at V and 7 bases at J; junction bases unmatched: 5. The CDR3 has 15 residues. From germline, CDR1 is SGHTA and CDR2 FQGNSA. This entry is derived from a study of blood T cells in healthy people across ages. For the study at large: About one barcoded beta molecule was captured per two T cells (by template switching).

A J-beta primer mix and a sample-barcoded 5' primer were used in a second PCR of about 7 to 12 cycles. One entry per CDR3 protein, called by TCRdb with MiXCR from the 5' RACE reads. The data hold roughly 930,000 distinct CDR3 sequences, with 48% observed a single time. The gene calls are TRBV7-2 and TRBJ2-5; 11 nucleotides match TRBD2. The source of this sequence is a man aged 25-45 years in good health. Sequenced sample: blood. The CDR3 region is CASSLGTSGSGTQYF. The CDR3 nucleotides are TGTGCCAGCAGCTTAGGGACTAGCGGGTCGGGGACCCAGTACTTC.